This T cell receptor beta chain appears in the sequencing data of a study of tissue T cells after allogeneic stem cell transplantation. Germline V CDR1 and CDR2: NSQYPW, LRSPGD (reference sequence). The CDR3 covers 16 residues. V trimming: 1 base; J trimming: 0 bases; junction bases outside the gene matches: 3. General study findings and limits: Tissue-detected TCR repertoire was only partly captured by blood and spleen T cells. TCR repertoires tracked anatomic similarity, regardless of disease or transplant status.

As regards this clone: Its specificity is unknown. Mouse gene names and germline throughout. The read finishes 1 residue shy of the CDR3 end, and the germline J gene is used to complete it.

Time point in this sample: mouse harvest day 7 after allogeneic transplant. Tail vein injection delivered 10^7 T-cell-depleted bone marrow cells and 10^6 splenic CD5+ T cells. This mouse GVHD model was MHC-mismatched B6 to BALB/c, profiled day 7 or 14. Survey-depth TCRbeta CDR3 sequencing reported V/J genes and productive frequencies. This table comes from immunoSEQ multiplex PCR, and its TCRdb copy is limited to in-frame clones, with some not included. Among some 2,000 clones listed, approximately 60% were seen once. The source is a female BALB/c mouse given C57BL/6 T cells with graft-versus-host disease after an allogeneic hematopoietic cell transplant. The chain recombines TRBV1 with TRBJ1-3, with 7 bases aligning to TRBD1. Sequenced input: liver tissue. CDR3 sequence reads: CTCSAGGQNSGNTLYF. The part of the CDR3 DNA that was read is TGCACCTGCAGTGCAGGGGGACAGAATTCTGGAAATACGCTCTAT.